A selection of T cell receptor beta chains follows, all from one sample in a study of CD8 T cells in ankylosing spondylitis. TCRdb re-called the 5' RACE reads through MiXCR, storing one row per CDR3 protein. The sample records fewer than 550,000 distinct CDR3 sequences, roughly 5% being singletons. The sample was blood, either unsorted or a sorted T cell fraction (not recorded which). The receptors shown here come from a male donor with ankylosing spondylitis. Each CDR3 is given with its conserved first and last residue. A D gene is named only where the DNA matches it firmly. The listing skips clone size in some rows; elsewhere it reads once, few, many or a size class.

v_call	j_call	d_call	clone_size	cdr3_aa	cdr3_nt
TRBV18	TRBJ2-7	.	.	CASSPYERGQSGEQYF	TGTGCCAGCTCACCATATGAGAGGGGCCAAAGCGGAGAGCAGTACTTC
TRBV12-3/TRBV12-4	TRBJ2-3	TRBD2	.	CASSGGGTFTDTQYF	TGTGCCAGCAGTGGGGGGGGGACTTTCACAGATACGCAGTATTTT
TRBV7-9	TRBJ2-7	.	many	CASSLMGFGNEQYF	TGTGCCAGCAGCTTAATGGGCTTTGGGAACGAGCAGTACTTC
TRBV7-8	TRBJ2-7	.	many	CASSSSLGLGYEQYF	TGTGCCAGCAGCTCCTCTCTCGGCTTGGGATACGAGCAGTACTTC
TRBV20-1	TRBJ1-4	TRBD1	many	CSASAHGTDSRKLFF	TGCAGTGCGAGCGCTCACGGGACAGATTCTAGAAAACTGTTTTTT
TRBV9	TRBJ1-4	TRBD1	many	CASSVRQGPEKLFF	TGTGCCAGCAGCGTTCGACAGGGACCTGAAAAACTGTTTTTT
TRBV28	TRBJ1-5	.	.	CASSYSLLSSGNQPQHF	TGTGCCAGCAGTTACTCCCTTTTGTCTAGCGGCAATCAGCCCCAGCATTTT
TRBV20-1	TRBJ2-5	.	many	CSASQGRETQYF	TGCAGTGCTTCACAGGGTCGAGAGACCCAGTACTTC
TRBV20-1	TRBJ1-1	.	.	CSARDHSQPRDTEAFF	TGCAGTGCTAGAGATCATTCTCAGCCCAGGGACACTGAAGCTTTCTTT
TRBV7-6	TRBJ2-5	TRBD1	.	CASRHNRGARETQYF	TGTGCCAGCAGGCACAACAGGGGGGCTAGGGAGACCCAGTACTTC
TRBV5-1	TRBJ2-3	.	many	CASSFSGARRDTQYF	TGCGCCAGCAGCTTCAGTGGGGCGCGAAGAGATACGCAGTATTTT
TRBV24-1	TRBJ2-1	TRBD1	many	CATSDLGQGDPNEQFF	TGTGCCACCAGTGATTTGGGACAGGGGGATCCCAATGAGCAGTTCTTC
TRBV7-9	TRBJ2-7	.	.	CASSHRLGGSDEQYF	TGTGCCAGCAGCCACAGATTGGGGGGCTCGGACGAGCAGTACTTC
TRBV4-3	TRBJ1-5	TRBD1	many	CASSHDRVNQPQHF	TGCGCCAGCAGTCACGACAGGGTGAATCAGCCCCAGCATTTT
TRBV7-2	TRBJ2-7	.	.	CASSPPGPRLPYF	TGTGCCAGCAGCCCACCGGGACCGAGGTTGCCGTACTTC
TRBV10-3	TRBJ2-1	.	many	CAIRTPGLANEQFF	TGTGCCATCAGGACTCCCGGTTTGGCCAATGAGCAGTTCTTC
TRBV10-3	TRBJ2-7	TRBD1	.	CAINRRDRSYEQYF	TGTGCCATCAATCGCCGGGACAGATCCTACGAGCAGTACTTC
TRBV24-1	TRBJ2-5	TRBD2	many	CATSSTSGRVKETQYF	TGTGCCACCAGTTCGACTAGCGGGAGGGTAAAAGAGACCCAGTACTTC
TRBV28	TRBJ1-5	.	many	CASSQGDSNQPQHF	TGTGCCAGCAGTCAGGGAGATAGCAATCAGCCCCAGCATTTT
TRBV29-1	TRBJ1-1	.	many	CSVEGLMAPPEAFF	TGCAGCGTTGAAGGCCTTATGGCACCCCCTGAAGCTTTCTTT
TRBV7-3	TRBJ2-1	TRBD2	few	CASSWTSGGNEQFF	TGTGCCAGCAGCTGGACTAGCGGGGGGAATGAGCAGTTCTTC
TRBV7-9	TRBJ2-1	.	few	CASSFGVVTYNEQFF	TGTGCCAGCAGCTTCGGGGTTGTTACCTACAATGAGCAGTTCTTC
TRBV11-2	TRBJ1-2	.	many	CASSRIYRPNYGYTF	TGTGCCAGCAGCAGAATATACAGACCTAACTATGGCTACACCTTC
TRBV28	TRBJ2-7	TRBD2	many	CASSGTSGRTLLPYEQYF	TGTGCCAGCAGCGGGACTAGCGGGAGGACGCTACTACCCTACGAGCAGTACTTC
TRBV4-2	TRBJ2-7	.	.	CAMGPGRAGEQYF	TGTGCCATGGGCCCCGGGCGCGCGGGGGAGCAGTACTTC
TRBV10-3	TRBJ2-5	.	many	CAISEAGHGGVETQYF	TGTGCCATCAGTGAGGCGGGTCACGGAGGAGTGGAGACCCAGTACTTC
TRBV20-1	TRBJ2-3	.	many	CSAIGLRTDTQYF	TGCAGTGCTATAGGGCTGCGCACAGATACGCAGTATTTT
TRBV20-1	TRBJ2-2	.	many	CSARDRTTGELFF	TGCAGTGCTCGGGACCGAACCACCGGGGAGCTGTTTTTT
TRBV5-4	TRBJ2-3	TRBD2	few	CASSRAGDTRDTQYF	TGTGCCAGCAGCCGAGCGGGAGACACTAGAGATACGCAGTATTTT
TRBV3-1	TRBJ1-1	.	many	CASSQAQLPNTEAFF	TGTGCCAGCAGCCAAGCACAGCTCCCGAACACTGAAGCTTTCTTT
TRBV4-3	TRBJ1-2	.	.	CASSQDGFLTYDNYGYTF	TGCGCCAGCAGCCAAGATGGATTCTTGACGTATGATAACTATGGCTACACCTTC
TRBV9	TRBJ2-1	.	few	CASAATGSHNEQFF	TGTGCCAGCGCCGCTACGGGTTCGCACAATGAGCAGTTCTTC
TRBV20-1	TRBJ2-3	.	.	CSASPPLDSTSTDTQYF	TGCAGTGCTAGCCCCCCCTTAGATAGCACTAGCACAGATACGCAGTATTTT
TRBV5-1	TRBJ2-1	TRBD2	many	CASSRGGTSGRSSYNEQFF	TGCGCCAGCAGCCGGGGGGGGACTAGCGGGAGGAGCTCCTACAATGAGCAGTTCTTC
TRBV4-2	TRBJ1-2	.	many	CASSQARQSNYGYTF	TGTGCCAGCAGCCAAGCCAGACAGTCTAACTATGGCTACACCTTC
TRBV7-9	TRBJ1-6	TRBD1	many	CASSSSGTGLSPLHF	TGTGCCAGCAGCAGCAGCGGGACAGGGTTGTCACCCCTCCACTTT
TRBV12-3/TRBV12-4	TRBJ2-6	.	.	CAGRSSGANVLTF	TGTGCTGGACGGTCCTCTGGGGCCAACGTCCTGACTTTC
TRBV2	TRBJ1-1	.	many	CASSENTEAFF	TGTGCCAGCAGCGAGAACACTGAAGCTTTCTTT
TRBV29-1	TRBJ2-1	TRBD2	few	CSVGPGLAGVHEQFF	TGCAGCGTCGGTCCGGGACTAGCGGGAGTCCATGAGCAGTTCTTC
TRBV7-2	TRBJ2-7	.	many	CASSIQGQYPYEQYF	TGTGCCAGCAGCATACAAGGACAGTATCCCTACGAGCAGTACTTC